This passage covers 27 T cell receptor beta chains from one sample sequenced in a study of cytomegalovirus exposure and HLA in healthy donors. The primer mix had 60 Vbeta and 13 Jbeta primers. Clones were sequenced by immunoSEQ multiplex PCR, and TCRdb holds only the in-frame ones, with some missing. Altogether under 150,000 clones are present, around 77% being singletons, with the ten largest covering 1% to 1.5%. Input material: PBMCs. These receptors came from a man in his fifties in good health and CMV-seronegative.

The V gene is TRBV11-2, the J gene TRBJ2-2; D unresolved. Germline V gives CDR1 SGHAT, CDR2 FQNNGV. CDR3 length equals 16 residues. The V gene lost 2 bases and the J gene lost 6 bases, with 16 bases spanning the gap. CDR3 region: CASSLSRVVEAGELFF. In DNA, the CDR3 is TGTGCCAGCAGCTTAAGTCGTGTTGTCGAGGCCGGGGAGCTGTTTTTT. Full variable domain (remainder filled in from reference TRBV11-2 and TRBJ2-2): EAGVAQSPRYKIIEKRQSVAFWCNPISGHATLYWYQQILGQGPKLLIQFQNNGVVDDSQLPKDRFSAERLKGVDSTLKIQPAKLEDSAVYLCASSLSRVVEAGELFFGEGSRLTVL.

The V and J genes are TRBV5-1 and TRBJ2-3, with 12 positions matching TRBD2. After removal of 0 bases from V and 5 bases from J, the junction contained 4 bases not matched to a gene. The CDR3 spans 16 residues. The V gene's germline CDR1 is SGHRS and CDR2 YFSETQ. CDR3 sequence: CASSLGLAGAGDTQYF. CDR3 bases: TGCGCCAGCAGCTTGGGACTAGCGGGAGCGGGAGATACGCAGTATTTT. Supplemented by reference TRBV5-1 and TRBJ2-3, the full variable domain reads KAGVTQTPRYLIKTRGQQVTLSCSPISGHRSVSWYQQTPGQGLQFLFEYFSETQRNKGNFPGRFSGRQFSNSRSEMNVSTLELGDSALYLCASSLGLAGAGDTQYFGPGTRLTVL.

The chain is built from TRBV28 and TRBJ2-2; a possible D gene is TRBD1 (6 bases). V was clipped by 5 bases and J by 4 bases, with 14 bases between them. The CDR3 has 15 residues. Per germline, CDR1 MDHEN and CDR2 SYDVKM. For the CDR3, the DNA is TGTGCCAGCAGTGGGTACAGGGTCCTCACCGGGGAGCTGTTTTTT. Protein product: CASSGYRVLTGELFF.

This chain uses TRBV25-1 with TRBJ1-1, with TRBD1 matching over 10 bases. CDR3 length: 14 amino acids. With V trimmed by 6 bases and J by 4 bases, 5 bases remained unmatched. Germline lookup yields CDR1 MGHDK and CDR2 SYGVNS. CDR3: CASSLTGGGTEAFF. The CDR3, as DNA: TGTGCCAGCAGCCTGACAGGGGGCGGCACTGAAGCTTTCTTT.

This chain links TRBV4-1 with TRBJ2-3; 8 positions match TRBD2. CDR3 length: 16 amino acids. Germline trimming cut 5 bases from V and 6 bases from J; bases unmatched to any gene: 13. Germline CDR1 MGHRA, CDR2 YSYEKL. As DNA, the CDR3 is TGCGCCAGCAGCTCCACCGGAGCGGGAGTGGGTGATACGCAGTATTTT. Encoded protein: CASSSTGAGVGDTQYF.

CDR3 region: CASSAGPTARTQYF. CDR3 coding DNA: TGTGCCAGCAGTGCGGGACCGACTGCGAGGACCCAGTACTTC. The chain has TRBV6-5 and TRBJ2-5; D is possibly TRBD2 (6 bases). Trimming removed 5 bases from V and 7 bases from J, with 17 bases in between. CDR3 length: 14 amino acids. Germline V CDR1 and CDR2: MNHEY, SVGAGI.

This clone was seen more than once but under ten times. The chain is built from TRBV5-4 and TRBJ1-1; possibly TRBD1 for D (6 bases). Germline V CDR1 and CDR2: SGHNT, YYREEE (reference sequence). Trimming left V 4 bases short and J 0 bases short, with 16 bases between. CDR3 size: 16 residues. The CDR3 region has the DNA TGTGCCAGCAGCCCGGGGGGGCTACAAATGAACACTGAAGCTTTCTTT. This gives the protein CASSPGGLQMNTEAFF.

The chain employs TRBV27 and TRBJ2-7; 10 bases align to TRBD2. With 8 bases clipped from V and 4 bases from J, the junction kept 5 bases outside the gene matches. This CDR3 is built from 13 residues. Germline CDR1 reads MNHEY; CDR2 reads SMNVEV (reference sequence). The CDR3 coding sequence is TGTGCCAGCGCGGCTAGCGGGAGTTACGAGCAGTACTTC. Protein product: CASAASGSYEQYF.

This chain uses TRBV7-8 with TRBJ2-3; 8 bases are shared with TRBD1. Germline V gives CDR1 SGHVS, CDR2 FQNEAQ. Trimming took 5 bases from V and 4 from J; bases not matched to a gene: 5. This CDR3 comprises 14 residues. The CDR3 is CASSLGTGADTQYF. The CDR3 DNA reads as TGTGCCAGCAGCCTCGGGACAGGTGCAGATACGCAGTATTTT.

This rearrangement joins TRBV7-9 to TRBJ1-1, with no clear D. Trimming removed 2 bases from V and 8 bases from J, with 12 bases in between. Germline assignment: CDR1 SEHNR and CDR2 FQNEAQ (reference sequence). The CDR3 loop spans 13 amino acids. CDR3 bases: TGTGCCAGCAGCTTATATAGTCGCTTAGAAGCTTTCTTT. Translating it yields CASSLYSRLEAFF.

This clone came up a few times. The chain couples TRBV2 to TRBJ2-7; 7 bases agree with TRBD1. CDR3 length equals 12 residues. With 6 bases clipped from V and 7 bases from J, the junction kept 6 bases outside the gene matches. Per germline, CDR1 SNHLY and CDR2 FYNNEI. The CDR3 DNA sequence: TGTGCCAGCAGAAGACAGGGTCAAGAGCAGTACTTC. Amino acid sequence: CASRRQGQEQYF.

The rearrangement links TRBV7-2 to TRBJ1-1; D is unclear. Germline-derived CDR1 and CDR2 are SGHTA and FQGNSA. Deletions cut 2 bases from V and 5 bases from J, with 9 bases between. The CDR3 consists of 13 residues. This CDR3 reads CASSLTRATEAFF. DNA for the CDR3: TGTGCCAGCAGCTTAACCCGAGCTACTGAAGCTTTCTTT.

This chain uses TRBV11-2 with TRBJ1-3; 9 bases map to TRBD1. V was clipped by 5 bases and J by 0 bases; unmatched bases: 2. The CDR3 is 15 amino acids. CDR1 SGHAT and CDR2 FQNNGV come from the germline V gene. The CDR3 sequence is CASSQTGGSGNTIYF. CDR3 nucleotide sequence: TGTGCCAGCAGCCAGACAGGGGGCTCTGGAAACACCATATATTTT.

The V and J genes are TRBV2 and TRBJ2-1, with TRBD1 matching 10 bases. Germline loops: CDR1 SNHLY, CDR2 FYNNEI. There are 18 residues in the CDR3. Losses at the gene ends were 7 bases for V and 0 bases for J; bases not matched to a gene: 12. The CDR3 DNA sequence: TGTGCCAGCACCCTCGTCGCCGGGACAGGGGACTCCTACAATGAGCAGTTCTTC. This translates into CASTLVAGTGDSYNEQFF.

The chain is built from TRBV4-2 and TRBJ2-7, with 7 bases matching TRBD2. With V trimmed by 1 base and J by 4 bases, 4 bases remained unmatched. Looked up from germline, CDR1 is LGHNA and CDR2 is YNFKEQ. The CDR3 totals 14 residues. CDR3 nucleotides: TGTGCCAGCAGCCAAGCCGGGACTACTTACGAGCAGTACTTC. Translation gives CASSQAGTTYEQYF.

This clone occurred a few times. The J gene is TRBJ2-3, the V gene TRBV5-1; a possible D gene is TRBD2 (7 bases). Germline CDR1 and CDR2: SGHRS and YFSETQ. The length of the CDR3 is 16 residues. V lost 5 bases and J 3 bases, leaving 19 bases between the germline ends. The CDR3 sequence: CASSIGGGPITDTQYF. Written as DNA, the CDR3 is TGCGCCAGCAGTATAGGGGGAGGGCCGATAACAGATACGCAGTATTTT.

V is TRBV11-2 and J is TRBJ2-3; 12 nucleotides line up with TRBD2. The trim removed 3 bases at V and 5 bases at J, leaving 6 bases unmatched. The germline CDR1 and CDR2 sequences are SGHAT and FQNNGV. The CDR3 is 16 amino acids. CDR3: CASSLTSGSGKDTQYF. CDR3 nucleotide sequence: TGTGCCAGCAGCTTGACTAGCGGGAGTGGTAAAGATACGCAGTATTTT. Drawing the rest from reference TRBV11-2 and TRBJ2-3, the complete variable domain is EAGVAQSPRYKIIEKRQSVAFWCNPISGHATLYWYQQILGQGPKLLIQFQNNGVVDDSQLPKDRFSAERLKGVDSTLKIQPAKLEDSAVYLCASSLTSGSGKDTQYFGPGTRLTVL.

The J gene is TRBJ2-7, the V gene TRBV6-1; the D gene is possibly TRBD1 (6 bases). There are 15 residues in the CDR3. Germline CDR1 and CDR2: MNHNS and SASEGT. Trimming removed 5 bases at V and 6 bases at J, with 20 bases between. CDR3 in DNA: TGTGCCAGCAGTCAAGTGACAGGAAAATTTAGCGAGCAGTACTTC. Translating gives CASSQVTGKFSEQYF.

V usage is TRBV4-2 and J usage is TRBJ2-3; 9 nucleotides match TRBD2. CDR3 length: 14 residues. J lost 4 bases, V lost 6 bases, and 5 bases had no gene match. Germline values: CDR1 LGHNA, CDR2 YNFKEQ. The CDR3: CASRTSGEADTQYF. CDR3 nucleotides: TGTGCCAGCAGGACTAGCGGAGAAGCAGATACGCAGTATTTT.

This clone was seen more than once but under ten times. The chain carries TRBV6-1 and TRBJ2-3; 7 bases fit TRBD2. The CDR3 is made up of 14 amino acids. V lost 7 bases to trimming and J lost 5 bases; unmatched junction nucleotides: 9. CDR1 is MNHNS, CDR2 SASEGT, per germline. The CDR3 nucleotides read TGTGCCAGCATCGAGGCGGGAGAGGGAGATACGCAGTATTTT. It encodes CASIEAGEGDTQYF.

This clone has only a few counts. The chain carries TRBV7-9 and TRBJ2-3; no definite D call. V lost 5 bases, J lost 0 bases, and 9 bases lay in between. Per the germline V gene, CDR1 is SEHNR and CDR2 is FQNEAQ (reference sequence). The CDR3 is 14 amino acids. The CDR3 sequence is CASSVTRSTDTQYF. DNA for the CDR3: TGTGCCAGCAGCGTAACGAGAAGCACAGATACGCAGTATTTT.

The chain uses TRBV27 and TRBJ2-7, with 12 nucleotides matching TRBD2. The V segment lost 5 bases and the J segment 4 bases; nucleotides outside the gene matches: 6. CDR1 MNHEY and CDR2 SMNVEV come from the germline V gene (reference sequence). The CDR3 runs 15 residues. This CDR3 is CASSVTSGSSYEQYF. In nucleotides, the CDR3 is TGTGCCAGCAGTGTGACTAGCGGGAGCTCTTACGAGCAGTACTTC.

The rearrangement links TRBV5-1 to TRBJ2-7; TRBD1 is a possible D gene (5 bases). Between the trimmed V and J ends, which lost 0 bases and 0 bases, there was a span of 7 bases. The germline gives CDR1 SGHRS, CDR2 YFSETQ. The CDR3 is 14 residues long. CDR3 protein: CASSLEGISYEQYF. The CDR3, as DNA: TGCGCCAGCAGCTTGGAGGGGATCTCCTACGAGCAGTACTTC.

The chain has TRBV11-1 and TRBJ2-7, with 7 bases matching TRBD1. Germline V CDR1 and CDR2: SGHAT, FQDESV (reference sequence). CDR3 length: 15 amino acids. The ends lost 5 bases at V and 6 bases at J; junction bases unmatched: 13. CDR3 nucleotide sequence: TGTGCCAGCAGCCTTACAGACAGGGCGGTCCCCGAGCAGTACTTC. Protein: CASSLTDRAVPEQYF.

This chain links TRBV6-4 with TRBJ2-1; 9 positions match TRBD2. The CDR3 totals 14 residues. From germline, CDR1 is MRHNA and CDR2 SNTAGT. J was trimmed by 6 bases and V by 3 bases; bases with no gene match: 3. The CDR3 loop is CASSEGGRANEQFF. CDR3 sequence (DNA): TGTGCCAGCAGTGAGGGCGGGAGGGCCAATGAGCAGTTCTTC.

This sequence joins TRBV7-8 and TRBJ2-7; 12 nucleotides line up with TRBD2. CDR3 size: 17 residues. From germline, CDR1 is SGHVS and CDR2 FQNEAQ. V was pared by 3 bases and J by 6 bases, with 12 bases of the junction left unmatched. The CDR3 DNA follows: TGTGCCAGCAGCTTGGAAAGGACTAGCGGGATAGGCCTCGAGCAGTACTTC. This gives the protein CASSLERTSGIGLEQYF.

This clone was observed once. The chain employs TRBV28 and TRBJ2-7, with D possibly being TRBD2 (5 bases). The CDR3 sequence is 11 residues long. Per the germline V gene, CDR1 is MDHEN and CDR2 is SYDVKM. The CDR3 DNA reads as TGTGAGCAGAACCGGGACTACGAGCAGTACTTC. This encodes CEQNRDYEQYF.